This is a list of T cell receptor beta chains from one sample in a study of breast tumors, draining lymph nodes, adjacent tissues. TCRdb passed the multiplex PCR reads through MiXCR, listing each CDR3 protein once. The table records 200,000 or so distinct CDR3 sequences, around a third of them present only once. Sequencing used axillary lymph node tissue. These receptors all stem from a female donor with breast cancer. Some clones in this sample may be carry-over from other donors' samples. Both conserved end residues are part of each CDR3. D genes are given only for firm matches. Not every row has a clone size; where given, it reads once, few, many or a size class.

>TRBV9|few|TRBD2|TRBJ2-5
TGTGCCAGCAGCGTAGGGGGGGGGGAGACCCAGTACTTC
CASSVGGGETQYF
>TRBV19|many|NA|TRBJ2-3
TGTGCCAGTTCTCCAGGGTTCGGGCGCACAGATACGCAGTATTTT
CASSPGFGRTDTQYF
>TRBV12-3/TRBV12-4|many|TRBD2|TRBJ2-3
TGTGCCAGCAGTAAGGGACTAGCGGGAAGCACAGATACGCAGTATTTT
CASSKGLAGSTDTQYF
>TRBV28|few|TRBD1|TRBJ2-3
TGTGCCAGCAGAGGTAGGACAGGCACCAACACAGATACGCAGTATTTT
CASRGRTGTNTDTQYF
>TRBV2|once|NA|TRBJ2-2
TGTGCCAGCAGTGAAGTTGGAGCTGGCGGGGAGCTGTTTTTT
CASSEVGAGGELFF
>TRBV6-6|many|TRBD2|TRBJ2-2
TGTGCCAGCAGTTATGGGACTAGCGGGAGCGCCGGGGAGCTGTTTTTT
CASSYGTSGSAGELFF
>TRBV2|NA|TRBD2|TRBJ2-2
TGTGCCAGCAGCACAAGCGGGAGTCGTTCCGGGGAGCTGTTTTTT
CASSTSGSRSGELFF
>TRBV6-2/TRBV6-3|NA|NA|TRBJ1-2
TGTGCCAGCAGTCCCCTAGGCACAACCTATGGCTACACCTTC
CASSPLGTTYGYTF
>TRBV7-9|NA|TRBD2|TRBJ2-5
TGTGCCAGCAGCTTAGTAGTCACTAGCGGGGGGAAGACCCAGTACTTC
CASSLVVTSGGKTQYF
>TRBV29-1|NA|NA|TRBJ2-1
TGCAGCGTAGATACAGGGTTATACAATGAGCAGTTCTTC
CSVDTGLYNEQFF
>TRBV11-2|many|NA|TRBJ2-1
TGTGCCAGCAGCTTAGGAGCCGCCGACTGGGATGAGCAGTTCTTC
CASSLGAADWDEQFF
>TRBV24-1|NA|TRBD2|TRBJ2-7
TGTGCCACCAGTGATTTGGGACTAGCGGGGGGAACCTACGAGCAGTACTTC
CATSDLGLAGGTYEQYF
>TRBV9|NA|NA|TRBJ2-6
TGTGCCAGCAGCGCGTCAGGGGAGACTGAAGCTTTC
CASSASGETEAF
>TRBV9|many|NA|TRBJ2-5
TGTGCCAGCAGCGTTGGCAGCTACCAAGAGACCCAGTACTTC
CASSVGSYQETQYF
>TRBV6-5|many|NA|TRBJ2-7
TGTGCCAGCAGTTACCGATATGGGAGTTACGAGCAGTACTTC
CASSYRYGSYEQYF
>TRBV6-2/TRBV6-3|NA|NA|TRBJ1-1
TGTGCCAGCAGTTACGACAGATTTGGGGTGAACACTGAAGCTTTCTTT
CASSYDRFGVNTEAFF
>TRBV6-2/TRBV6-3|few|TRBD2|TRBJ2-3
TGTGCCAGCAGTTTGGGACTAGCTCGTGGAGATACGCAGTATTTT
CASSLGLARGDTQYF
>TRBV19|many|NA|TRBJ1-4
TGTGCCAGTAGTCCCGGGGGGGCGGACGGTGAAAAACTGTTTTTT
CASSPGGADGEKLFF
>TRBV7-6|many|TRBD2|TRBJ2-3
TGTGCCAGCAGCTCCTGGACTAGCGGGAGAGAGTATTTT
CASSSWTSGREYF
>TRBV6-4|NA|TRBD1|TRBJ2-1
TGTGCCAGCAGTGACTCCCCAGACAGGGTACTCTATTACAATGAGCAGTTCTTC
CASSDSPDRVLYYNEQFF
>TRBV25-1|few|TRBD1|TRBJ1-5
TGTGCCAGCAGTGCACTCGGGACAGGCAATCAGCCCCAGCATTTT
CASSALGTGNQPQHF
>TRBV11-2|once|NA|TRBJ1-3
TGTGCCAGCAGCTTTTCGATAGAATTCTACAGCTCTGGAAACACCATATATTTT
CASSFSIEFYSSGNTIYF
>TRBV7-6|once|TRBD1|TRBJ2-1
TGTGCCAGCAGCTTAGTCCCCAGGGGGCGGACCGACAATGAGCAGTTCTTC
CASSLVPRGRTDNEQFF
>TRBV12-3/TRBV12-4|few|TRBD1|TRBJ1-1
TGTGCCAGCAGGCCTGCTACAGGGGGCAACACTGAAGCTTTCTTT
CASRPATGGNTEAFF
>TRBV7-7|NA|TRBD1|TRBJ2-3
TGTGCTAGCAGCCCAAGACAGGGGGGAATGAATGAGCAGTATTTT
CASSPRQGGMNEQYF
>TRBV10-3|NA|TRBD1|TRBJ1-1
TGTGCCATCAGTTTCGACAGGGAGGACAGCATGAACACTGAAGCTTTCTTT
CAISFDREDSMNTEAFF
>TRBV15|many|TRBD1|TRBJ1-3
TGTGCCACCAGCAGGGACAGGGGCTTGGTTGGAAACACCATATATTTT
CATSRDRGLVGNTIYF
>TRBV20-1|many|TRBD2|TRBJ2-5
TGCAGTGCCGGGGGGACTGGGGAGACCCAGTACTTC
CSAGGTGETQYF
>TRBV6-5|many|NA|TRBJ2-2
TGTGCCAGCAGTCGCCGACAGAGGAACACCGGGGAGCTGTTTTTT
CASSRRQRNTGELFF
>TRBV20-1|NA|NA|TRBJ1-2
TGCAGTGCTAGATGGGGTAATGGCTACACCTTC
CSARWGNGYTF
>TRBV28|many|NA|TRBJ2-7
TGTGCCAGCAGTTTATTGGGGCCGAAGGAGCAGTACTTC
CASSLLGPKEQYF
>TRBV20-1|NA|NA|TRBJ2-5
TGCAGTGCCTCCCCCTCCGGGGATAAGGGGGGACCGAGCTTCCAAGAGACCCAGTACTTC
CSASPSGDKGGPSFQETQYF
>TRBV19|NA|NA|TRBJ1-4
TGTGCCAGTAGGCCAGACAGGACAGCAGCTAATGAAAAACTGTTTTTT
CASRPDRTAANEKLFF
>TRBV20-1|many|TRBD1|TRBJ2-1
TGCAGTGCTAGAGATTCCAGGACAGGAAAGAATGAGCAGTTCTTC
CSARDSRTGKNEQFF
>TRBV12-3/TRBV12-4|NA|NA|TRBJ2-7
TGTGCCAGCAGCTTCCTGGGGGGCGTCTCCTACGAGCAGTACTTC
CASSFLGGVSYEQYF
>TRBV19|NA|NA|TRBJ1-6
TGTGCCAGTAGTACGGACGGATTAAGCTCCTATAATTCACCCCTCCACTTT
CASSTDGLSSYNSPLHF
>TRBV7-8|many|TRBD1|TRBJ2-7
TGTGCCAGCAGCTTAGTTGACAGGGGGTACGAGCAGTACTTC
CASSLVDRGYEQYF
>TRBV4-2|many|TRBD2|TRBJ2-1
TGTGCCAGCAGCCTCATAGCGGGGAGCTACAATGAGCAGTTCTTC
CASSLIAGSYNEQFF
>TRBV5-1|many|TRBD1|TRBJ2-5
TGCGCCAGCAGCGCACCAGGGACAGGCATCACGGAGACCCAGTACTTC
CASSAPGTGITETQYF
>TRBV18|once|NA|TRBJ1-1
TGTGCCGGCTCACCTCGGGGGAACACTGAAGCTTTCTTT
CAGSPRGNTEAFF
>TRBV28|few|NA|TRBJ1-5
TGTGCCAGCGACGCAGAAAATCAGCCCCAGCATTTT
CASDAENQPQHF
>TRBV7-2|NA|NA|TRBJ1-4
TGTGCCAGCAGCGCGGTCGCGTCGGAAAAACTGTTTTTT
CASSAVASEKLFF
>TRBV20-1|few|TRBD1|TRBJ1-1
TGCAGTGCTCCAGGGGGGGCTACTGAAGCTTTCTTT
CSAPGGATEAFF
>TRBV5-5|many|NA|TRBJ2-5
TGTGCCAGCAGCTTGAGCTTTGAGACCCAGTACTTC
CASSLSFETQYF
>TRBV9|many|TRBD1|TRBJ2-3
TGTGCCAGCAGCTCCAGGGGGCAAAAGACAGATACGCAGTATTTT
CASSSRGQKTDTQYF
>TRBV7-2|few|TRBD1|TRBJ2-4
TGTGCCAGCAGCTTATCCGGGACAGGGGAAAAAAACATTCAGTACTTC
CASSLSGTGEKNIQYF
>TRBV7-9|many|NA|TRBJ1-2
TGTGCCAGCAGCTTAGGACCAATTTATGGCTACACCTTC
CASSLGPIYGYTF
>TRBV6-6|many|NA|TRBJ2-7
TGTGCCAGCAAAGCCAGATCATCCTCCTACGAGCAGTACTTC
CASKARSSSYEQYF
>TRBV6-1|NA|TRBD2|TRBJ2-2
TGTGCCGGCTCCCCGGCGGGGGGACTAGTGAGGTCCGGGGAGCTGTTTTTT
CAGSPAGGLVRSGELFF
>TRBV27|NA|TRBD2|TRBJ2-4
TGTGCCAGCAGTTCGGGACTAGCGGGAGGCCTGGGGATTCAGTACTTC
CASSSGLAGGLGIQYF
>TRBV9|many|NA|TRBJ2-2
TGTGCCAGCAGTAATAAGGCGGGACCCGGGGAGCTGTTTTTT
CASSNKAGPGELFF